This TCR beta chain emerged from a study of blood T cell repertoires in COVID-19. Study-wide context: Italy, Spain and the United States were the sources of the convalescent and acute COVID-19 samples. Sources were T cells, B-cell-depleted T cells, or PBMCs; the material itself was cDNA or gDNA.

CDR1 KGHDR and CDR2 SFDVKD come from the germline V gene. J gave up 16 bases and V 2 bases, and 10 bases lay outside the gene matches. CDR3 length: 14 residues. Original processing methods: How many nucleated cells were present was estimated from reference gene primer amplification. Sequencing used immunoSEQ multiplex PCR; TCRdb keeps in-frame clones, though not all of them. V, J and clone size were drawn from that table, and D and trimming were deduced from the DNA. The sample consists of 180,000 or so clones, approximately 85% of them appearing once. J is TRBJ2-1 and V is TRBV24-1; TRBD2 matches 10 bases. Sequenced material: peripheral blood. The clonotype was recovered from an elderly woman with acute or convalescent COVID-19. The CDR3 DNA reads TGTGCCACCAGTGATTCCAAGCTAGCGGGAGAGTTTTTCTTC. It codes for CATSDSKLAGEFFF.